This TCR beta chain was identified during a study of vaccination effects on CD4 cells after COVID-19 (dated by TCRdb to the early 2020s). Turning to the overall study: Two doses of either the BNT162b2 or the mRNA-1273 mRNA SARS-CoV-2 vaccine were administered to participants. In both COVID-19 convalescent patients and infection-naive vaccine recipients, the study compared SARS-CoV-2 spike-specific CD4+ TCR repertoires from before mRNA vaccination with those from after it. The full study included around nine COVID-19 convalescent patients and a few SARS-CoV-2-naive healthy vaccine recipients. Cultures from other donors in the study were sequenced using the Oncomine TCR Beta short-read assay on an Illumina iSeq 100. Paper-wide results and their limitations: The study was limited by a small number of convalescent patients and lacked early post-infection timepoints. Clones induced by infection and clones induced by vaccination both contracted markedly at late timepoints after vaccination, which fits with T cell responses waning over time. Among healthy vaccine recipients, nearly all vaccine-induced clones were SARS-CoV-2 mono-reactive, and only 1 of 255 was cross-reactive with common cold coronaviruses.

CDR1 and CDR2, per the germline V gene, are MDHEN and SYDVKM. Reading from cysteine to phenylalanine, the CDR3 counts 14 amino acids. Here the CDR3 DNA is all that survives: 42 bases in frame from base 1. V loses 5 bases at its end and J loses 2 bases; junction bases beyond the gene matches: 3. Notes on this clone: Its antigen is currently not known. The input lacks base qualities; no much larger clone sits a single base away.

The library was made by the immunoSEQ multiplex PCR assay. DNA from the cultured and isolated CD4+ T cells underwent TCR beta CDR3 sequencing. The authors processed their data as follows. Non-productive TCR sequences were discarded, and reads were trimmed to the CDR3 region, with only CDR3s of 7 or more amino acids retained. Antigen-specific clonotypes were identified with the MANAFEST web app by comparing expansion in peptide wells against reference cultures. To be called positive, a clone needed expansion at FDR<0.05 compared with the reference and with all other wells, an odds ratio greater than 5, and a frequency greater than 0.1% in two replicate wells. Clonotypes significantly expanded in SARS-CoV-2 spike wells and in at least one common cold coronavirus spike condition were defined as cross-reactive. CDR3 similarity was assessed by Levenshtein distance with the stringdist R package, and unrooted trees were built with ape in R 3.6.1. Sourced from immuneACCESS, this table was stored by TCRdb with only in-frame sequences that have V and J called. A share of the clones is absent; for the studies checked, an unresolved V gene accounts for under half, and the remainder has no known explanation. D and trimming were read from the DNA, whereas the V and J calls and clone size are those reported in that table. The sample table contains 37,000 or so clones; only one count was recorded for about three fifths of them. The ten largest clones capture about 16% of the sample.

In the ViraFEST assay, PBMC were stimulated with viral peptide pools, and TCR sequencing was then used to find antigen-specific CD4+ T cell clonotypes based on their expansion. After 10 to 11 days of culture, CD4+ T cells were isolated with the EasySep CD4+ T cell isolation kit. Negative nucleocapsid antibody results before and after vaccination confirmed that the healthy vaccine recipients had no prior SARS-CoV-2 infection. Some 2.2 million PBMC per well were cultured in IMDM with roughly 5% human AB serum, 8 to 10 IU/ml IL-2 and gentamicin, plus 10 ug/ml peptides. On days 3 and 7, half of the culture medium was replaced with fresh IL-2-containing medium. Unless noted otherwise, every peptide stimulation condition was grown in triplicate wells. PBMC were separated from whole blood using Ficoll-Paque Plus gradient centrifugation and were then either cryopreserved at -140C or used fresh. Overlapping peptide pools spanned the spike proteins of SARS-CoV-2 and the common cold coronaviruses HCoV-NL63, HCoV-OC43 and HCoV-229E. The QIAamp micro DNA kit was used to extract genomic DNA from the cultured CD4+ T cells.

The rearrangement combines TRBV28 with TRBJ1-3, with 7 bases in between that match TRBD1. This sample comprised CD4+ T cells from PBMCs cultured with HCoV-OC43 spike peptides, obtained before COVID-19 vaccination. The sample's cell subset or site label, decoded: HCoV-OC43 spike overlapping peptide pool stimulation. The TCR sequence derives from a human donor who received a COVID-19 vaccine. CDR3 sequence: CASSQTGTGNTIYF. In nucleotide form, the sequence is TGTGCCAGCAGTCAGACAGGGACTGGAAACACCATATATTTT.